This T cell receptor beta chain stems from a study of T cell responses to AZD1222 COVID-19 vaccine. The repertoire was sequenced with immunoSEQ multiplex PCR; TCRdb's copy has only in-frame clones and lacks some. This table holds 150,000 to 200,000 clones, approximately 94% found once. Notes on this clone: Its antigen is still unknown. An end of the junction does not agree with germline; a read error may underlie this.

The germline CDR1 and CDR2 sequences are SGHVS and FNYEAQ. The length of the CDR3 is 15 residues. The analysis combined second doses at about 4 or about 12 weeks. The study's findings and limits: Spike-specific TCR breadth and depth went up after people got two AZD1222 doses. Unmutated variant regions are reportedly targeted by nearly half of spike-specific TCRs. All repertoire sampling was performed exclusively after the peak T cell response.

The rearrangement links TRBV7-6 to TRBJ1-3; TRBD1 aligns across 9 bases. The sequence was obtained from an adult who received the AZD1222 COVID-19 vaccine. Sequencing used peripheral blood, obtained 28 days after the second AZD1222 dose. In DNA form, the CDR3 reads TGTGCCAGCAGCTCCACAGGGGGCTCTGGAAACACCATCTATTTT. Translated: CASSSTGGSGNTIYF.